A selection of T cell receptor beta chains follows, all from one sample in a study of T cells after yellow fever vaccination. MiXCR, run by TCRdb on the 5' RACE reads, gives a single entry per CDR3 protein. The top ten hold 3% to 4% of the sample, which has about 340,000 distinct CDR3 sequences, approximately 13% seen once. The source material was CD4+ T cells sorted from PBMCs, sampled 15 days after the yellow fever booster vaccination. Source of these receptors: a man between 18 and 35 years old who received the YFV17D yellow fever vaccine. The CDR3 runs from the conserved cysteine through the conserved F or W. D genes are given only for firm matches. Size tells how often a clone was seen (once, few, many) or the class of an expanded clone, and some rows leave it out.

clone size	D gene	V gene	J gene	CDR3 DNA	CDR3 protein
many	-	TRBV7-2	TRBJ1-5	TGTGCCAGCAGCTTAGACAGGGTTGGTCAGCCCCAGCATTTT	CASSLDRVGQPQHF
-	-	TRBV30	TRBJ1-1	TGTGCCTGGAGTCCGGTAGGCACTGAAGCTTTCTTT	CAWSPVGTEAFF
-	TRBD1	TRBV7-9	TRBJ1-6	TGTGCCAGCAGCCAAGTCAATAAAGACAGGGGGGATTCACCCCTCCACTTT	CASSQVNKDRGDSPLHF
-	-	TRBV10-2	TRBJ1-1	TGCGCCAGCAGTGGTTTGAACACTGAAGCTTTCTTT	CASSGLNTEAFF
few	-	TRBV6-5	TRBJ1-5	TGTGCCAGCAGTTACTCGATGACCGGGAATCAGCCCCAGCATTTT	CASSYSMTGNQPQHF
-	-	TRBV7-8	TRBJ2-7	TGTGCCAGCAGCTCGCCGGCGGGTGGGGTGGACGAGCAGTACTTC	CASSSPAGGVDEQYF
few	-	TRBV5-1	TRBJ2-7	TGCGCCAGCAGCTTGGGGGCTACCCTCTCCGAGCAGTACTTC	CASSLGATLSEQYF
-	TRBD1	TRBV7-2	TRBJ2-2	TGTGCCAGCAGCTCCCGAGGGGGACAGATGACCGGGGAGCTGTTTTTT	CASSSRGGQMTGELFF
few	-	TRBV7-9	TRBJ1-2	TGTGCCAGCAGCTTAGAGAGACAGCGGTATGGCTACACCTTC	CASSLERQRYGYTF
few	-	TRBV19	TRBJ2-1	TGTGCCAGTAGCTCGGGACTCTACTACAATGAGCAGTTCTTC	CASSSGLYYNEQFF